This T cell receptor (beta chain) was recovered during a study of beta chain features in type 1 diabetes. In this sample, this clone turned up a few times. Sequencing targeted expressed TCRB transcripts, as all isolated RNA had been reverse transcribed. Libraries were prepared by immunoSEQ multiplex PCR; TCRdb keeps only in-frame clonotypes and omits some of them. The sample yields hundreds of thousands of clones, about 9.3% seen once. The CDR3 has 13 residues. V lost 4 bases, J lost 2 bases, and 9 bases lay in between. Germline lookup yields CDR1 SNHLY and CDR2 FYNNEI. The sequencing sample was made of naive CD4+ T cells from blood. The gene calls are TRBV2 and TRBJ2-7, with D maybe TRBD2 (6 bases). This receptor was identified in a woman aged 18-30 years in good health. For the CDR3, the DNA is TGTGCCAGCAGTGGCGGAGGGACCTACGAGCAGTACTTC. Translated: CASSGGGTYEQYF.